Listed here are 8 T cell receptor beta chains from one sample, sequenced in a study of graft-versus-host responses after intestinal transplantation. Their target antigens are unknown. The data were produced by immunoSEQ multiplex PCR, yet TCRdb's version contains in-frame clones alone and is incomplete. The repertoire holds around 110,000 clones, with 85% to 95% as singletons. The source material was unstimulated CD8+ T cells sorted from spleen or lymph node cells, sampled before transplant. Receptor source: a human donor who was the organ donor for an intestinal transplant.

This sequence joins TRBV15 and TRBJ2-1; 10 bases agree with TRBD2. Germline CDR1 reads LNHNV; CDR2 reads YYDKDF (reference sequence). V lost 0 bases, J lost 4 bases, and 3 bases stayed unmatched. The CDR3 length is 16 residues. CDR3 in DNA: TGTGCCACCAGCAGAGATACTAGCGGGACGTACAATGAGCAGTTCTTC. Encoded protein: CATSRDTSGTYNEQFF.

This chain connects TRBV5-4 to TRBJ2-7; D not resolved. The CDR3 contains 11 residues. CDR1 is SGHNT and CDR2 is YYREEE in the germline V gene (reference sequence). Trimming stripped 0 bases from V and 5 bases from J, with 3 bases between. The CDR3 here is CASSLDDEQYF. DNA for the CDR3: TGTGCCAGCAGCTTGGACGACGAGCAGTACTTC.

The chain has TRBV19 and TRBJ2-2; 10 nucleotides match TRBD2. The V and J ends lost 2 bases and 6 bases, in that order; junction bases with no gene match: 0. CDR1 and CDR2 (germline): LNHDA, SQIVND (reference sequence). The CDR3 sequence is 14 residues long. Here the CDR3 reads CASSILAGAGELFF. CDR3 nucleotides: TGTGCCAGTAGTATACTAGCGGGAGCCGGGGAGCTGTTTTTT. Full variable domain (remainder filled in from reference TRBV19 and TRBJ2-2): DGGITQSPKYLFRKEGQNVTLSCEQNLNHDAMYWYRQDPGQGLRLIYYSQIVNDFQKGDIAEGYSVSREKKESFPLTVTSAQKNPTAFYLCASSILAGAGELFFGEGSRLTVL.

The rearrangement uses TRBV29-1 and TRBJ2-7, with TRBD2 as a possible D gene (6 bases). The CDR3 has 15 amino acids. Trimming pared 1 base from V and 1 base from J, leaving 14 bases between. Germline CDR1 is SQVTM and CDR2 is ANQGSEA. CDR3 coding DNA: TGCAGCGTTGAAGTGACGGGAGAGGTGTCCTACGAGCAGTACTTC. Translated: CSVEVTGEVSYEQYF.

The rearrangement uses TRBV9 and TRBJ2-7, with 8 bases lining up with TRBD2. The junction had 5 bases not matched to a gene; V was cut back by 4 bases and J by 2 bases. This CDR3 comprises 14 residues. Germline CDR1 and CDR2: SGDLS and YYNGEE. The CDR3 DNA is TGTGCCAGCAGCCAAACGGGGGGGGCCTACGAGCAGTACTTC. Its protein product is CASSQTGGAYEQYF.

CDR3 region: CASRSGAGPEQYF. In DNA, the CDR3 is TGTGCCAGCCGTAGCGGGGCAGGGCCCGAGCAGTACTTC. The rearrangement uses TRBV27 and TRBJ2-7; 8 bases are shared with TRBD2. This CDR3 region has 13 residues. The trim removed 8 bases at V and 6 bases at J, leaving 9 bases unmatched. Germline lookup yields CDR1 MNHEY and CDR2 SMNVEV (reference sequence).

The chain joins TRBV9 to TRBJ2-2; 7 nucleotides line up with TRBD2. This CDR3 region has 16 residues. From germline, CDR1 is SGDLS and CDR2 YYNGEE. V dropped 0 bases and J dropped 6; count of bases not matched to a gene: 8. Written as DNA, the CDR3 is TGTGCCAGCAGCGTAGCTAGCGGACTCATTTCCGGGGAGCTGTTTTTT. It translates to CASSVASGLISGELFF.

The chain links TRBV6-4 to TRBJ2-1; 9 bases agree with TRBD2. V was pared by 3 bases and J by 0 bases, with 3 bases of the junction left unmatched. The CDR3 contains 16 residues. Germline values: CDR1 MRHNA, CDR2 SNTAGT. The CDR3 here is CASSDSGRGSYNEQFF. The DNA of the CDR3 is TGTGCCAGCAGTGATAGCGGGAGAGGCTCCTACAATGAGCAGTTCTTC.